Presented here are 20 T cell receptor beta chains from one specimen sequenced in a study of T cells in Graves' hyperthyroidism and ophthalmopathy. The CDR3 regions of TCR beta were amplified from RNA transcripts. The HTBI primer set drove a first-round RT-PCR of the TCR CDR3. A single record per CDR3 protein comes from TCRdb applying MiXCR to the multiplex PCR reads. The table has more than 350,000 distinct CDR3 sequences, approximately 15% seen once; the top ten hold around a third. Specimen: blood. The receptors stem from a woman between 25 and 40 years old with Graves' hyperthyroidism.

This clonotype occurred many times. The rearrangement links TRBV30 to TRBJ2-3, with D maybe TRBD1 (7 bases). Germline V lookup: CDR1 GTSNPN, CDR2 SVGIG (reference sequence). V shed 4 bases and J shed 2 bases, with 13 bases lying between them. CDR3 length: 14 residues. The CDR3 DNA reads TGTGCCTGGAAGACAGGGCGGGACACAGATACGCAGTATTTT. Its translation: CAWKTGRDTDTQYF.

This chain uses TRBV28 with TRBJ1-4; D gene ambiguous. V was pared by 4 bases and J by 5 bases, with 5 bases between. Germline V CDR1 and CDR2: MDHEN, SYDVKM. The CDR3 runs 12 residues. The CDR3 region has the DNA TGTGCCAGCAGTTCCCCGAATGAAAAACTGTTTTTT. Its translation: CASSSPNEKLFF.

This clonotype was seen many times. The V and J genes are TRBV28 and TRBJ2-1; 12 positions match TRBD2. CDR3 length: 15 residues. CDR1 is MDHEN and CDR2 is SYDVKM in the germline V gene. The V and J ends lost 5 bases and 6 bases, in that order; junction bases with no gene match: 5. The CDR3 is CASSVLAGGFNEQFF. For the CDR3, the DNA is TGTGCCAGCAGTGTGCTAGCGGGAGGGTTCAATGAGCAGTTCTTC.

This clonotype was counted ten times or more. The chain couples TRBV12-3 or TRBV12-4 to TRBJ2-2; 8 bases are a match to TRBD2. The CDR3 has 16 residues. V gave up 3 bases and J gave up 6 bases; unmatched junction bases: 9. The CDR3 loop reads CASSLQLAGPAGELFF. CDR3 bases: TGTGCCAGCAGTTTGCAGCTAGCGGGCCCCGCCGGGGAGCTGTTTTTT.

The CDR3 is CASDRQGVWGNTIYF. The CDR3 DNA reads TGTGCCAGCGATCGACAGGGGGTGTGGGGAAACACCATATATTTT. The chain uses TRBV6-2 or TRBV6-3 and TRBJ1-3; 9 bases fit TRBD1. Germline CDR1 reads MNHEY; CDR2 reads SVGEGT. This CDR3 region has 15 residues. V gave up 8 bases and J gave up 4 bases; unmatched junction bases: 9.

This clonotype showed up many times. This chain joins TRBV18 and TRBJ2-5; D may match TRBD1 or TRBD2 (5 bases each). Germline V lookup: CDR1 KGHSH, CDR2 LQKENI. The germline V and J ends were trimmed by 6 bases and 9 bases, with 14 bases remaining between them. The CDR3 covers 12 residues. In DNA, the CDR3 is TGTGCCAGCTCCGGGACGGACAAGGCCCAGTACTTC. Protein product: CASSGTDKAQYF.

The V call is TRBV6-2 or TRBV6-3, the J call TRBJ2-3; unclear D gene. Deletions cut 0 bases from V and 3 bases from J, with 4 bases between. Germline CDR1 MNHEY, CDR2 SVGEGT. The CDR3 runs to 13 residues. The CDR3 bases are TGTGCCAGCAGTTACTCCTTAACAGATACGCAGTATTTT. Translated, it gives CASSYSLTDTQYF.

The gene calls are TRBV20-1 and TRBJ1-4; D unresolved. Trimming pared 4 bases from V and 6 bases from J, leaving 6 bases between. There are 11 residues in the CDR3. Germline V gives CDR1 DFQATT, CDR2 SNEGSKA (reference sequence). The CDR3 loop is CSAIRDEKLFF. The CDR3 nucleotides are TGCAGTGCTATAAGGGATGAAAAACTGTTTTTT.

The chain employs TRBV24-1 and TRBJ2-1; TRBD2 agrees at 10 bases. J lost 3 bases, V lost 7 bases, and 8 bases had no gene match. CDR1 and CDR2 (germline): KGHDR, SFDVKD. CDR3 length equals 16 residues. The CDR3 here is CATRATSGANYNEQFF. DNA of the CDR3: TGTGCCACCAGGGCTACTAGCGGGGCCAACTACAATGAGCAGTTCTTC.

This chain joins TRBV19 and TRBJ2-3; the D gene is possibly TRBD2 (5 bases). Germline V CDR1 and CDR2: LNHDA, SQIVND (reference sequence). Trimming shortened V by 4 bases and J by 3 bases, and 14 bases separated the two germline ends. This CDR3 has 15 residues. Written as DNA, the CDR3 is TGTGCCAGTAGTAGGGAGACCCTTAGGACAGATACGCAGTATTTT. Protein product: CASSRETLRTDTQYF.

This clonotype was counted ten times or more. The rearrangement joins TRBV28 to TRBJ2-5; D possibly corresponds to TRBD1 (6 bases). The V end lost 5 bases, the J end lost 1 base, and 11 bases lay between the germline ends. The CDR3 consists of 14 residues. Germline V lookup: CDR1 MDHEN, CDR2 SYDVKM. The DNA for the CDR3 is TGTGCCAGCAGTCCAGGGACAACCCAAGAGACCCAGTACTTC. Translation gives CASSPGTTQETQYF.

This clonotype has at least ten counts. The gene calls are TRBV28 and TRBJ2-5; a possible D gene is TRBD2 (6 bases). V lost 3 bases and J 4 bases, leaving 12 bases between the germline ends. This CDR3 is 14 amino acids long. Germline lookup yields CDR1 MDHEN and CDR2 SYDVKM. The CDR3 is CASSFPSGLETQYF. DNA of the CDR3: TGTGCCAGCAGTTTCCCCTCGGGACTAGAGACCCAGTACTTC.

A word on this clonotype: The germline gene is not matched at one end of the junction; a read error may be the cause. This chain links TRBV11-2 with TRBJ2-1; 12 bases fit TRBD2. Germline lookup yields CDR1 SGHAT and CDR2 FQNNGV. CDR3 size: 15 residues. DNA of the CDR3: TGTGCCAGCAGCTCCGGACTAGCGGGAAGCAATGAGCAGTCCTTC. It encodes CASSSGLAGSNEQSF.

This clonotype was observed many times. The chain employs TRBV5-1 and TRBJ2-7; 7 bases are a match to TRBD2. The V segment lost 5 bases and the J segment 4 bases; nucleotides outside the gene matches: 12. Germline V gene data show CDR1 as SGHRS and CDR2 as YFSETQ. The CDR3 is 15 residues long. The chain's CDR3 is CASRSSAGEGYEQYF. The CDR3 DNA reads TGCGCCAGCAGATCTTCGGCGGGAGAAGGTTACGAGCAGTACTTC. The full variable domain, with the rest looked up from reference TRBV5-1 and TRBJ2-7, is KAGVTQTPRYLIKTRGQQVTLSCSPISGHRSVSWYQQTPGQGLQFLFEYFSETQRNKGNFPGRFSGRQFSNSRSEMNVSTLELGDSALYLCASRSSAGEGYEQYFGPGTRLTVT.

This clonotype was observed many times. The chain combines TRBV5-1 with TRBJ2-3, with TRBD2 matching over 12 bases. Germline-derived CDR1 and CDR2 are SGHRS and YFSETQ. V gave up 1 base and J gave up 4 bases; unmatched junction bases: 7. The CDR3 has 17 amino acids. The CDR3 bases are TGCGCCAGCAGCTTGCGTCGACTAGCGGGAGCCCCAGATACGCAGTATTTT. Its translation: CASSLRRLAGAPDTQYF.

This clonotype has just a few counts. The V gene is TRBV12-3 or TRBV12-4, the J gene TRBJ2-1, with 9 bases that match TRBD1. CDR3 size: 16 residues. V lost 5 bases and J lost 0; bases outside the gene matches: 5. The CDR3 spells CASSVRDRVSYNEQFF. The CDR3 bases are TGTGCCAGCAGTGTAAGGGACAGGGTCTCCTACAATGAGCAGTTCTTC.

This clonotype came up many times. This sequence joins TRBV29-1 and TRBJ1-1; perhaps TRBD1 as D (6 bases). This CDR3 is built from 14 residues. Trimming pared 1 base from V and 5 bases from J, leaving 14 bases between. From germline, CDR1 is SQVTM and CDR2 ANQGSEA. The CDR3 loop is CSVEVQGRGTEAFF. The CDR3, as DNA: TGCAGCGTTGAAGTCCAGGGGAGAGGAACTGAAGCTTTCTTT.

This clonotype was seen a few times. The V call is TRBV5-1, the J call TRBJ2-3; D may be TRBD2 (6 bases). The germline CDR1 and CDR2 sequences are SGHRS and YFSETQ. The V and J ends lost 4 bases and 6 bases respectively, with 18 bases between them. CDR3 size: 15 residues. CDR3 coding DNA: TGCGCCAGCAGCCCGGGACTTCAGGAGATGGATACGCAGTATTTT. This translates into CASSPGLQEMDTQYF.

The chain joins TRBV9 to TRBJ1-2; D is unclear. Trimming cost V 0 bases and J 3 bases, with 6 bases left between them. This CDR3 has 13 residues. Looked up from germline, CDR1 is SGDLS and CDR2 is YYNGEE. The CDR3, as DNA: TGTGCCAGCAGCGTAGACTCAGACTATGGCTACACCTTC. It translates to CASSVDSDYGYTF.

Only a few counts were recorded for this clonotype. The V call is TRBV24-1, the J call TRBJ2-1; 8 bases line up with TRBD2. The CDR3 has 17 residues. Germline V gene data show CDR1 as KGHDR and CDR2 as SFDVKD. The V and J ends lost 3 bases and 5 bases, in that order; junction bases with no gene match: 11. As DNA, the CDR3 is TGTGCCACCAGTGATCAAAACAGCGGGAGAGGTAACAATGAGCAGTTCTTC. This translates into CATSDQNSGRGNNEQFF.